This TCR beta chain derives from a study of response to subunit inactivated influenza vaccine (dated by TCRdb to 2016 to 2018). Context from the whole study: Deep quantitative profiling of the T cell receptor repertoire was used in the study to follow responses to a trivalent subunit inactivated influenza vaccine.

Cut back by 6 bases and 4 bases, the V and J ends lie 13 bases apart. The CDR3 spans 15 residues, from the cysteine through the phenylalanine. The kept DNA is CDR3 alone, 45 bases in frame from the first base. CDR1 and CDR2 are read off the germline V gene (reference sequence) as LNHNV and YYDKDF. This clonotype was recorded many times. Its antigen is currently not known. No clone much larger than this one lies a single base away; base qualities are absent. To prepare the library, RT-PCR was applied. The run used an Illumina HiSeq 2500. TCRdb itself trimmed the public reads at Q25 with fastp, ran MiXCR and retained productive beta chains. Every distinct CDR3 protein forms one entry, paired with its most common genes and DNA. This sample holds 150,000 to 200,000 distinct CDR3 sequences; over 8.5% were observed only once. Jointly, the top ten make up about a third of the sample. Study-wide findings and limitations: According to the authors, only a limited number of new T cells may be recruited by each seasonal influenza vaccination.

The V and J segments used are TRBV15 and TRBJ2-6, with the D call perhaps TRBD1 or TRBD2, each one matching 5 bases. The receptor was derived from a man aged 50 to 69 who received an inactivated influenza vaccine. Donor details come from another sample of the same person, matched by shared clones. Sequenced here: CD8+ T cells sorted from PBMCs, sampled less than 30 months after vaccination. The CDR3 protein is CATRKRGDGANVLTF. The DNA is TGTGCCACCAGGAAGAGGGGCGACGGGGCCAACGTCCTGACTTTC.